This TCR beta chain is from a study of somatic mutations in cytotoxic T cells in rheumatoid arthritis. Study summary: Flow-sorting brought some V beta antibody-stained T-cell populations to nearly 100% purity, V beta1+ cells sequenced for TCRB among them. Notes on the study in general: Rheumatoid arthritis patients showed CD8+ clonality increasing with age, unlike healthy controls. Which antigens the expanded CD8+ clones targeted was unknown. Within 8 of 65 patients, the single biggest CD8+ clone made up more than 20% of CD8+ cells.

Regarding this clone: Its antigen is still unknown.

The CDR3 runs 12 residues. Trimming at V came to 8 bases and at J to 16 bases, leaving 13 bases not matched to a gene. Germline V gene lookup returns CDR1 SEHNR and CDR2 FQNEAQ (reference sequence). The table came from immunoSEQ multiplex PCR; TCRdb's copy has only in-frame clones and leaves some out. The sample has 8,000 to 13,000 clones; around 82% are singletons. Sequenced: CD8+ T cells sorted from blood. The receptor comes from a woman in her fifties or sixties in good health. The V call is TRBV7-9, the J call TRBJ2-1, with 8 bases aligning to TRBD1. CDR3 residues: CASSNTGTGAFF. CDR3 DNA sequence: TGTGCCAGCTCGAATACCGGGACAGGCGCCTTCTTC.